The sequence of this T cell receptor beta chain was determined in a study of healthy donors' naive CD4 and CD8 T cells. Whole-study context: Donors spanned ages 20-25, 40-50 and 60-70 years, half female.

A linear amplification protocol produced the TCR libraries from around 510 ng of total RNA. In TCRdb, the reads were re-called with MiXCR into one record per CDR3 protein. The profile shows about 200,000 distinct CDR3 sequences, around 74% of them singletons. Overall study results and limits: About 13% of CD4/CD8 propensity variance appeared explained by V, J and CDR3 charge.

A remark on this clonotype: What it binds is not known. Germline is not matched at one junction end, which may reflect a read error.

The CDR3 loop spans 16 amino acids. Germline V gene sequence: CDR1 LNHDA, CDR2 SQIVND (reference sequence). This chain joins TRBV19 and TRBJ1-6, with a tentative D call TRBD1 (5 bases). Specimen: naive CD4+ and CD8+ T cells sorted from blood, pooled from several donors. The sequence was collected from a pool of human donors in good health; the sample pools cells from several healthy donors. This CDR3 reads CASSPVWGFYNSPLRF. The CDR3 coding sequence is TGTGCCAGTAGTCCCGTTTGGGGGTTTTATAATTCACCCCTCCGCTTT.